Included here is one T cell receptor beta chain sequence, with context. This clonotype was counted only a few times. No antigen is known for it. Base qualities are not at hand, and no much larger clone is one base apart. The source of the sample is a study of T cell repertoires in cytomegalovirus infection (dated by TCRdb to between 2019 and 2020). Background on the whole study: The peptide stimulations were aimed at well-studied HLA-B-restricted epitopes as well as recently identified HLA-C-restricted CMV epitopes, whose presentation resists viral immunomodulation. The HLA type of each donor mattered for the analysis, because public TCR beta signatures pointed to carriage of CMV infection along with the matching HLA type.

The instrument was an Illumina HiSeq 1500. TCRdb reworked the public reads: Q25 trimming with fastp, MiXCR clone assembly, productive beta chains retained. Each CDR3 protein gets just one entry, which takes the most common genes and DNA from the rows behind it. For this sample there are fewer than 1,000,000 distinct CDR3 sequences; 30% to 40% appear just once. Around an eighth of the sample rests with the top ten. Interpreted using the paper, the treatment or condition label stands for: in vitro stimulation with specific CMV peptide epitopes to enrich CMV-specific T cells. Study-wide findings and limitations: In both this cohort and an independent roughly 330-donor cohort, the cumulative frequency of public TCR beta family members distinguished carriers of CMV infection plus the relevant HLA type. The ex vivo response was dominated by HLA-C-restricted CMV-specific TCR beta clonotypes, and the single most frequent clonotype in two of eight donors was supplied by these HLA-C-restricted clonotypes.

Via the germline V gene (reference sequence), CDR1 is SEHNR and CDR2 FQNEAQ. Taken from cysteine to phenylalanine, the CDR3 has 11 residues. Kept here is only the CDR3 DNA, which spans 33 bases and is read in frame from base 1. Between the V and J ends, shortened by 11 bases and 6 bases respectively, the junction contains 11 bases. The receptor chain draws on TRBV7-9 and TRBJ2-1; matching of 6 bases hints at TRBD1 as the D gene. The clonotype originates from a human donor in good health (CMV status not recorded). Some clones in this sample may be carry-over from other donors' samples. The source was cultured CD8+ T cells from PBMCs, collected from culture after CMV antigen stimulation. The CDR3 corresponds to CAGNRVNEQFF. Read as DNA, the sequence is TGTGCCGGCAACAGGGTCAATGAGCAGTTCTTC.